This T cell receptor beta chain was recovered during a study of radiotherapy plus CTLA-4 blockade in lung cancer. Points from the study as a whole: Radiotherapy with ipilimumab was followed by blood expansion of tumor-derived clones. Early blood T cell clone dynamics reportedly forecast response best, with interferon-beta.

Sequencing used immunoSEQ multiplex PCR; TCRdb keeps in-frame clones, though not all of them. The sample records about 80,000 clones, over 70% being singletons. Chemo-refractory metastatic non-small-cell lung cancer patients received focal radiation with ipilimumab CTLA-4 blockade. Regarding this clone: Antigen specificity is unknown.

The CDR3 length is 15 residues. The junction had 1 base not matched to a gene; V was cut back by 4 bases and J by 2 bases. CDR1 and CDR2 (germline): MNHEY, SVGAGI. The sample consisted of peripheral blood, taken from a patient treated with radiotherapy plus ipilimumab. The chain couples TRBV6-5 to TRBJ2-3; 12 nucleotides agree with TRBD2. This receptor was taken from a human donor with non-small cell lung cancer whose response to radiotherapy plus ipilimumab could not be evaluated. Some clones in this sample may be carry-over from other donors' samples. The CDR3 spells CASSWTSGVTDTQYF. The CDR3 DNA sequence: TGTGCCAGCAGTTGGACTAGCGGGGTCACAGATACGCAGTATTTT.